These T cell receptor beta chains were read from a single sample in a study of CD4+ T cells in melanoma. TCRdb keeps only in-frame clones here, not all; method: immunoSEQ multiplex PCR. The sample consists of around 100,000 clones, approximately 92% of them appearing once. Material: peripheral blood. Receptors were obtained from a human donor with melanoma. Both conserved end residues are part of each CDR3. Fields, in order: CDR3 protein, CDR3 DNA, V gene, J gene, clone size, D gene. D genes are given only for firm matches. Clone size is given for some rows only: seen once, a few or many times, or a class if the clone is expanded.

CAIMEQGGNTGELFF	TGTGCCATCATGGAACAGGGGGGGAACACCGGGGAGCTGTTTTTT	TRBV10-3	TRBJ2-2	-	TRBD1
CASRRLASSSGANVLTF	TGTGCCAGCAGGCGACTAGCAAGTTCCTCTGGGGCCAACGTCCTGACTTTC	TRBV7-2	TRBJ2-6	few	TRBD2
CASSYGGYTGELFF	TGTGCCAGCAGTTACGGGGGGTACACCGGGGAGCTGTTTTTT	TRBV6-5	TRBJ2-2	-	-
CASSQDRTDTQYF	TGTGCCAGCAGCCAAGACCGCACAGATACGCAGTATTTT	TRBV4-2	TRBJ2-3	-	-
CAWSFGGFRGGSPLHF	TGTGCCTGGAGTTTTGGAGGTTTCAGGGGCGGTTCACCCCTCCACTTT	TRBV30	TRBJ1-6	-	-
CASSRAGDSYNEQFF	TGTGCCAGCAGCCGAGCGGGGGACTCCTACAATGAGCAGTTCTTC	TRBV7-2	TRBJ2-1	-	TRBD2
CASSSTSGIYNEQFF	TGTGCCAGCAGCTCGACTAGCGGGATCTACAATGAGCAGTTCTTC	TRBV7-3	TRBJ2-1	-	TRBD2
CASSFGGGQVGEQFF	TGTGCCAGCAGCTTTGGGGGGGGGCAAGTCGGAGAGCAGTTCTTC	TRBV5-4	TRBJ2-1	-	-
CASSRRDLPYYGYTF	TGCGCCAGCAGCCGTAGGGACCTTCCTTACTATGGCTACACCTTC	TRBV4-3	TRBJ1-2	-	-
CASSMGLAGFANTGELFF	TGTGCCAGTAGTATGGGACTAGCGGGGTTCGCGAACACCGGGGAGCTGTTTTTT	TRBV19	TRBJ2-2	-	TRBD2
CATTDPLVGNEQFF	TGTGCCACCACAGACCCCCTAGTGGGCAATGAGCAGTTCTTC	TRBV27	TRBJ2-1	-	-
CASSVAGTREANEQFF	TGTGCCAGCAGTGTGGCCGGGACTAGAGAGGCCAATGAGCAGTTCTTC	TRBV6-1	TRBJ2-1	-	TRBD2
CASTLFSANLNNEQFF	TGTGCCAGCACCCTATTCAGTGCCAACCTGAACAATGAGCAGTTCTTC	TRBV7-8	TRBJ2-1	once	-
CSGQRAPRRPQHF	TGCAGCGGCCAAAGGGCCCCTCGGCGGCCCCAGCATTTT	TRBV29-1	TRBJ1-5	once	-
CASSSPGERGGTDTQYF	TGTGCCAGCAGTTCCCCCGGGGAGCGGGGCGGCACAGATACGCAGTATTTT	TRBV27	TRBJ2-3	-	TRBD2
CASSQGGLAGGPYEQYF	TGCGCCAGCAGTCAAGGGGGACTAGCGGGAGGGCCTTACGAGCAGTACTTC	TRBV23-1	TRBJ2-7	-	TRBD2
CASSQDLTSVYEQYF	TGTGCCAGCAGCCAAGATCTCACCAGCGTCTACGAGCAGTACTTC	TRBV4-2	TRBJ2-7	-	-
CASSLGDGYNEQFF	TGTGCCAGCAGCTTAGGAGATGGGTACAATGAGCAGTTCTTC	TRBV7-7	TRBJ2-1	-	-
CASSLRGDSRREQYF	TGTGCCAGCAGCTTAAGGGGGGACAGTAGACGCGAGCAGTACTTC	TRBV13	TRBJ2-7	-	-
CASSPRTATNTEAFF	TGTGCCAGCAGCCCTCGGACAGCCACGAACACTGAAGCTTTCTTT	TRBV9	TRBJ1-1	-	-
CASSLDGVIQETQYF	TGTGCCAGCAGCTTGGATGGGGTTATCCAAGAGACCCAGTACTTC	TRBV11-2	TRBJ2-5	-	-
CASSLSDGGLNTEAFF	TGTGCCAGCAGCTTGTCGGACGGGGGATTGAACACTGAAGCTTTCTTT	TRBV11-2	TRBJ1-1	-	-
CASSFMTGGNAFF	TGTGCCAGCAGTTTCATGACAGGGGGTAATGCTTTCTTT	TRBV28	TRBJ1-1	-	TRBD1
CASSLAGTSGRETQYF	TGTGCCAGCAGCCTAGCCGGGACTAGCGGGAGGGAGACCCAGTACTTC	TRBV9	TRBJ2-5	-	TRBD2
CSVRDRGPNEKLFF	TGCAGCGTTCGGGACAGGGGACCTAATGAAAAACTGTTTTTT	TRBV29-1	TRBJ1-4	-	TRBD1
CASSELSGFPYEQYF	TGTGCCAGCAGTGAGCTCAGCGGTTTTCCCTACGAGCAGTACTTC	TRBV6-1	TRBJ2-7	-	-
CAISESKTSGGETQYF	TGTGCCATCAGTGAGTCGAAAACTAGCGGGGGAGAGACCCAGTACTTC	TRBV10-3	TRBJ2-5	-	TRBD2
CASSSIAGESEQFF	TGTGCCAGCAGCTCGATAGCGGGAGAATCTGAGCAGTTCTTC	TRBV9	TRBJ2-1	-	TRBD2
CASSTGQGGNSPLHF	TGTGCCAGCAGCACCGGACAGGGAGGCAATTCACCCCTCCACTTT	TRBV9	TRBJ1-6	-	TRBD1
CASSEAIDYYEQYF	TGTGCCAGCAGTGAAGCGATAGATTACTACGAGCAGTACTTC	TRBV6-1	TRBJ2-7	once	-
CASSQAGGSYNEQFF	TGCGCCAGCAGCCAGGCCGGGGGTTCCTACAATGAGCAGTTCTTC	TRBV4-3	TRBJ2-1	-	-
CASSPTETGSYGYTF	TGTGCCAGCTCACCCACAGAGACAGGGAGCTATGGCTACACCTTC	TRBV18	TRBJ1-2	-	TRBD1
CASSLNRKNTEAFF	TGTGCCAGCAGCTTAAATCGGAAGAACACTGAAGCTTTCTTT	TRBV7-8	TRBJ1-1	once	-
CASSTRNSGVTEQFF	TGTGCCAGCAGCACTCGGAATAGCGGGGTAACTGAGCAGTTCTTC	TRBV13	TRBJ2-1	-	TRBD2
CASSPSPNYGYTF	TGTGCCAGCAGCCCTAGCCCCAACTATGGCTACACCTTC	TRBV7-2	TRBJ1-2	-	-
CASSLGGIGYEQYF	TGTGCCAGCAGCTTAGGGGGAATTGGGTACGAGCAGTACTTC	TRBV7-8	TRBJ2-7	-	-
CVTTLAGSYNEQFF	TGTGTTACAACTCTGGCGGGGTCCTACAATGAGCAGTTCTTC	TRBV28	TRBJ2-1	-	-
CASTILGGREQFF	TGTGCCAGCACGATCCTAGGGGGGCGGGAGCAGTTCTTC	TRBV6-5	TRBJ2-1	-	-
CASGAGSIRQETQYF	TGTGCCAGCGGAGCGGGGTCGATCCGCCAAGAGACCCAGTACTTC	TRBV6-6	TRBJ2-5	-	TRBD2
CASSLDPLTGELFF	TGTGCCAGCAGCTTAGATCCGCTTACCGGGGAGCTGTTTTTT	TRBV7-6	TRBJ2-2	once	-
CASSLRDRGGNEQFF	TGTGCCAGCAGCTTAAGGGACAGGGGTGGGAATGAGCAGTTCTTC	TRBV7-8	TRBJ2-1	-	TRBD1
CAWGGGLSEKLFF	TGTGCCTGGGGTGGCGGACTTAGTGAAAAACTGTTTTTT	TRBV30	TRBJ1-4	-	-
CATSRDEGLAGAEQFF	TGTGCCACCAGCAGAGATGAAGGACTAGCGGGAGCTGAGCAGTTCTTC	TRBV15	TRBJ2-1	once	TRBD2
CASSPHVTHGYTF	TGTGCCAGCAGCCCACATGTGACACATGGCTACACCTTC	TRBV27	TRBJ1-2	-	-
CASLPGGPNTGELFF	TGCGCCAGCCTCCCCGGCGGTCCGAACACCGGGGAGCTGTTTTTT	TRBV5-1	TRBJ2-2	-	-